This T cell receptor (beta chain) was retrieved from a study of blood T cells in healthy people across ages. General study points: PBMCs that were unsorted prevented a conclusive naive versus antigen-experienced comparison. Per million T cells, TCR beta diversity dropped about linearly as age rose.

Next came a second PCR, run for about 6 to 11 cycles, which used a sample-barcoded 5' primer along with a J-beta primer mix. TCRdb re-analysed the 5' RACE reads in MiXCR, keeping a single row per CDR3 protein. This repertoire shows about 840,000 distinct CDR3 sequences, around 29% found once; its top ten account for about 9.4%. This clonotype has just a few counts. Its matching antigen is unknown. The CDR3 has 13 amino acids. Germline loops: CDR1 MDHEN, CDR2 SYDVKM. The V and J ends lost 6 bases and 8 bases respectively, with 16 bases between them. This sample also appeared in a second study, on T cells of mothers and their children. That study adds: Primer M1S, used in the second PCR, introduced sample barcodes and 2-4 random nucleotides. Reads obtained per mother exceeded 8.5 million TCR beta CDR3 reads, with a few million obtained per child.

This chain connects TRBV28 to TRBJ1-2; D gene uncertain. The sample comprised blood. The TCR comes from a woman in her forties in good health. CDR3 DNA sequence: TGTGCCAGCAGAATAGGCCCCTTTGGGGGCTACACCTTC. Residues: CASRIGPFGGYTF.